This T cell receptor beta chain originates from a study of PD-1 blockade in classical Hodgkin lymphoma. TCRdb's table, derived via immunoSEQ multiplex PCR, lists solely in-frame clones and lacks some. The table lists 9,500 to 10,000 clones, 74% of them singletons, with approximately 10% in the top ten. As regards this clone: Antigen specificity is unknown.

The time point is: cycle 4 day 1 (C4D1), after five to seven weeks of nivolumab. Every single patient, without exception, relapsed after autologous stem cell transplantation, and brentuximab vedotin exposure varied. By magnetic negative selection, CD8+ T cells were isolated from the thawed PBMCs. Trimming stripped 6 bases from V and 6 bases from J, with 18 bases between. Germline V gives CDR1 SNHLY, CDR2 FYNNEI. The CDR3 loop spans 15 amino acids. Study observations and caveats: Complete responders showed a baseline diversity that resembled the diversity of newly diagnosed patients.

The chain uses TRBV2 and TRBJ1-5; tentative D call: TRBD1 (5 bases). The sequencing here drew on CD8+ T cells from blood, taken before the fourth cycle of nivolumab. This receptor was identified in a human donor with classical Hodgkin lymphoma. CDR3 sequence (DNA): TGTGCCAGCAGGGGCAGCGGGGGTAATAGTCAGCCCCAGCATTTT. This encodes CASRGSGGNSQPQHF.